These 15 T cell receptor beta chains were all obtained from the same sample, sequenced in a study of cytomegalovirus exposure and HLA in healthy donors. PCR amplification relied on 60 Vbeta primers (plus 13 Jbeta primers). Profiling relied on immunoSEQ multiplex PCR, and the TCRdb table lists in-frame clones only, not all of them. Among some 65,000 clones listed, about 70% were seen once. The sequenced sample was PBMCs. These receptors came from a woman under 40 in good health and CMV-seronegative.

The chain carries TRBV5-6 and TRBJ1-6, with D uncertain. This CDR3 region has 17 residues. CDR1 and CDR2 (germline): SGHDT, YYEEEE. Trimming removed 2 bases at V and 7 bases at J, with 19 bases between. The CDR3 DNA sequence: TGTGCCAGCAGCTTTGACCTCGGATCAGGCTTAAATTCACCCCTCCACTTT. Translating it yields CASSFDLGSGLNSPLHF.

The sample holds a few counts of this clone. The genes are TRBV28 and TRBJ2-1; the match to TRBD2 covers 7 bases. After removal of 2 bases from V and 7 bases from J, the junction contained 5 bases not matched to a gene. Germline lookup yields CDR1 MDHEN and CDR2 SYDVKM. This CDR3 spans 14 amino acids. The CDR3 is CASSLGTIRNEQFF. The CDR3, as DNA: TGTGCCAGCAGTTTAGGGACTATTCGGAATGAGCAGTTCTTC.

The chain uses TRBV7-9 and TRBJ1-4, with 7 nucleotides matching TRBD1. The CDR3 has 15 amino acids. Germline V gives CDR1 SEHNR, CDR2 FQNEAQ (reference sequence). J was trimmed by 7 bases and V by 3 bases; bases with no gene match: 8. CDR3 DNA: TGTGCCAGCAGCTTTACCCAGGGGGGTTTTGAAAAACTGTTTTTT. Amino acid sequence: CASSFTQGGFEKLFF.

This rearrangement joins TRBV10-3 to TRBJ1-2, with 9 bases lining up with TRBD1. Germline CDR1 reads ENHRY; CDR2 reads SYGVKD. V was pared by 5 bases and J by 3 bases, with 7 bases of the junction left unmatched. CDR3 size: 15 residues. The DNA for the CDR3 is TGTGCCATCAGTAATCCGGGACAGGGCCACTATGGCTACACCTTC. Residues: CAISNPGQGHYGYTF.

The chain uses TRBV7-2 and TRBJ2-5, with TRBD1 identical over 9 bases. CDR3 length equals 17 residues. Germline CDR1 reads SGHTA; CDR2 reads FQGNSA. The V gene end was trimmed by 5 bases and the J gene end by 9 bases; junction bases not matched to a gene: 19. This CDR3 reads CASSVTGTGIGSQAQYF. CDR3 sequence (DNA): TGTGCCAGCAGCGTGACCGGGACAGGGATTGGATCTCAGGCCCAGTACTTC. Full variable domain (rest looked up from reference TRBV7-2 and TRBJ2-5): GAGVSQSPSNKVTEKGKDVELRCDPISGHTALYWYRQSLGQGLEFLIYFQGNSAPDKSGLPSDRFSAERTGGSVSTLTIQRTQQEDSAVYLCASSVTGTGIGSQAQYFGPGTRLLVL.

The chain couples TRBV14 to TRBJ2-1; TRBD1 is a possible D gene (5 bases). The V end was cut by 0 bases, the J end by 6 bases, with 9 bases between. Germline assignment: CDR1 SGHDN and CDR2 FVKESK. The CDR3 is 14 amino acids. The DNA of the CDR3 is TGTGCCAGCAGCCAAGAAAGACAGTTCAATGAGCAGTTCTTC. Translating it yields CASSQERQFNEQFF.

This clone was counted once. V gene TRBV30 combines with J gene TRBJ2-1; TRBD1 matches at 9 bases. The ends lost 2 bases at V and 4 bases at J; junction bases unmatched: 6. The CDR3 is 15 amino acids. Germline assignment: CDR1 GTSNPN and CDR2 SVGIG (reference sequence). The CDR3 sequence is CAWSTGTGSYNEQFF. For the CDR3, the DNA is TGTGCCTGGAGTACCGGGACAGGGTCATACAATGAGCAGTTCTTC.

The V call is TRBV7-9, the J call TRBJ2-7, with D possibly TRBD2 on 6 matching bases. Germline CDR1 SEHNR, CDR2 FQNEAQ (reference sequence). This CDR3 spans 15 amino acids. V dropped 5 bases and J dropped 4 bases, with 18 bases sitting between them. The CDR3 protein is CASSPLILAHYEQYF. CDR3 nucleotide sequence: TGTGCCAGCAGCCCCCTTATACTAGCCCATTACGAGCAGTACTTC. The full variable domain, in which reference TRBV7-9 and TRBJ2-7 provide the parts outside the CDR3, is DTGVSQNPRHKITKRGQNVTFRCDPISEHNRLYWYRQTLGQGPEFLTYFQNEAQLEKSRLLSDRFSAERPKGSFSTLEIQRTEQGDSAMYLCASSPLILAHYEQYFGPGTRLTVT.

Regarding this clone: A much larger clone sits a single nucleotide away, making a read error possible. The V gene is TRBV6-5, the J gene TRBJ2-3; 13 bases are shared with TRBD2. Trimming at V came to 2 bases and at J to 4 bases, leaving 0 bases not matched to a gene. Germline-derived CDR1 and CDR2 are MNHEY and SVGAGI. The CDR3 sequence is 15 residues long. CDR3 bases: TGTGCCAGCAGTTACACTAGCGGGGGGGCAGATACGCAGTATTTT. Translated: CASSYTSGGADTQYF.

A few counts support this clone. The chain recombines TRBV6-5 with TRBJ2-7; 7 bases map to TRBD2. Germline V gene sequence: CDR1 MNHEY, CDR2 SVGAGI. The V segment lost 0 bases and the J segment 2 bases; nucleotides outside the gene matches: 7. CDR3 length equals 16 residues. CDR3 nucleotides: TGTGCCAGCAGTTACTCGAGGACACGGGGGGCCTACGAGCAGTACTTC. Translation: CASSYSRTRGAYEQYF.

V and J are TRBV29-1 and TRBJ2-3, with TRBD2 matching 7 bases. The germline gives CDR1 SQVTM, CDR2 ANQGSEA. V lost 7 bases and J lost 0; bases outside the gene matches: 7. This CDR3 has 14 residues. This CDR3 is CSARGGKSTDTQYF. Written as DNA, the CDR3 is TGCAGCGCAAGGGGAGGGAAGAGCACAGATACGCAGTATTTT.

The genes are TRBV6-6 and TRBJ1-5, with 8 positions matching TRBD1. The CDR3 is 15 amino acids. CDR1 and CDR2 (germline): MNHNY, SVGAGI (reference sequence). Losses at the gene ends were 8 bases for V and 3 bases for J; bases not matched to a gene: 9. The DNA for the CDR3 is TGTGCCAGCCTCAACACAGGGGGTAACAATCAGCCCCAGCATTTT. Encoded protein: CASLNTGGNNQPQHF.

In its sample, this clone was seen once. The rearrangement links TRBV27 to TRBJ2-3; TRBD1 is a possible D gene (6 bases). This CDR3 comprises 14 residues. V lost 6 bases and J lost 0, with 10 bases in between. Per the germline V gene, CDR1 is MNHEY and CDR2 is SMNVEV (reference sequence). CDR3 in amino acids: CASSRTASTDTQYF. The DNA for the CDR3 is TGTGCCAGCAGCCGGACAGCTAGCACAGATACGCAGTATTTT.

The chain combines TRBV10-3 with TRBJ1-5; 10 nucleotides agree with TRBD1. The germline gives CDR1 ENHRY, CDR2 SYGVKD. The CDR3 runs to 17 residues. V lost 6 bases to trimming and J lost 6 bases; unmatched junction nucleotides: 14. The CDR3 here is CAISPRGTGEKGQPQHF. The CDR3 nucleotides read TGTGCCATCAGCCCCCGCGGGACAGGGGAAAAGGGTCAGCCCCAGCATTTT.

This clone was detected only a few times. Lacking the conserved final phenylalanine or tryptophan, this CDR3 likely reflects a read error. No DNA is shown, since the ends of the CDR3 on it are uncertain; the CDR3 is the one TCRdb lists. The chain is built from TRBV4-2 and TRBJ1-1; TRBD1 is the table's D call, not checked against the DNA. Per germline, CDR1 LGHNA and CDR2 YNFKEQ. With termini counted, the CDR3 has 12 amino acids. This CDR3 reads CASSQVDTEALV.